A selection of T cell receptor beta chains follows, all from one sample in a study of human T cells and chemical hapten exposure. A single record per CDR3 protein comes from TCRdb applying MiXCR to the RACE reads. This table has under 40,000 distinct CDR3 sequences, about 12% appearing once. Specimen: whole blood, collected in connection with sensitization to the hapten diphenylcyclopropenone (DPC). The receptors shown here come from a woman in her 40s with alopecia areata. Some clones in this sample may be carry-over from other donors' samples. The conserved cysteine and the conserved F or W are not part of the CDR3 here.

v_call,cdr3_length,j_call,cdr3_aa
TRBV5-4,14,TRBJ2-2,ASSFPGQGNTGELF
TRBV7-9,14,TRBJ2-7,ASSLGGDRHSYEQY
TRBV18,14,TRBJ2-2,ASSPNEGSNTGELF
TRBV28,13,TRBJ2-7,ANSVSQGVPHEQY
TRBV29-1,8,TRBJ2-1,SVRQNEQF
TRBV7-9,13,TRBJ2-7,ASSSSLAGIGEQY
TRBV11-2,13,TRBJ1-1,ASSSLWYGNTEAF
TRBV9,13,TRBJ2-7,ASSVDVGPSYEQY
TRBV12-5,12,TRBJ2-5,ASGQGVRQETQY
TRBV6-2/TRBV6-3,10,TRBJ2-5,ASRDPQETQY
TRBV19,13,TRBJ2-3,ATTRDRDAQNTQY
TRBV18,12,TRBJ1-1,ASSPPSANTEAF
TRBV28,14,TRBJ2-3,ASSLRGIQSTDTQY
TRBV7-8,11,TRBJ2-1,ASSLPQGGEQF
TRBV28,11,TRBJ1-2,ASSSRVDYGYT
TRBV12-3/TRBV12-4,11,TRBJ1-2,ASSGPGNYGYT
TRBV4-1,14,TRBJ2-7,ASSQARGGHGYEQY
TRBV20-1,9,TRBJ2-7,SASLLGEQY
TRBV29-1,9,TRBJ2-5,SVRNEETQY
TRBV2,13,TRBJ2-7,ASSEVLAGGAEQY
TRBV28,16,TRBJ1-4,ASSSNPGYPGSNEKLF
TRBV5-1,14,TRBJ1-4,ASIPGSDPSSEKLF
TRBV7-2,16,TRBJ2-1,ASSFPRQGDVSYNEQF